The 15 T cell receptor beta chains below all came from one sample that was sequenced in a study of STAT5B mutations in CD4+ large granular lymphocyte leukemia. Profiled with immunoSEQ multiplex PCR; TCRdb holds only in-frame clones, not every one. The top ten hold around 2.3% of the sample, which has around 33,000 clones, 79% seen once. Specimen: CD4+ T cells from blood buffy coats. The receptors here all came from a human donor in good health.

A few counts support this clone. The chain recombines TRBV6-5 with TRBJ2-7, with no clear D. Germline V gene lookup returns CDR1 MNHEY and CDR2 SVGAGI. Trimming removed 0 bases from V and 0 bases from J, with 9 bases in between. This CDR3 contains 15 residues. CDR3 in amino acids: CASSYSVGSSYEQYF. The CDR3, as DNA: TGTGCCAGCAGTTACTCTGTCGGAAGCTCCTACGAGCAGTACTTC.

The V and J genes are TRBV14 and TRBJ1-1, with D perhaps TRBD1 (6 bases). V lost 4 bases and J lost 1, with 10 bases in between. The length of the CDR3 is 14 residues. Germline loops: CDR1 SGHDN, CDR2 FVKESK. CDR3 DNA sequence: TGTGCCAGCAGCCGAGACAGGAAGAACACTGAAGCTTTCTTT. Encoded protein: CASSRDRKNTEAFF.

The chain combines TRBV19 with TRBJ2-3, with 8 bases aligning to TRBD2. Germline V CDR1 and CDR2: LNHDA, SQIVND (reference sequence). The J segment lost 0 bases and the V segment lost 2 bases, leaving 4 bases of the junction unmatched. The length of the CDR3 is 16 residues. CDR3 DNA: TGTGCCAGTAGTATATGGGCTAGCGGGAGCACAGATACGCAGTATTTT. Translation: CASSIWASGSTDTQYF.

This chain links TRBV7-2 with TRBJ1-4, with D unclear. Trimming shortened V by 1 base and J by 8 bases, and 14 bases separated the two germline ends. Germline lookup yields CDR1 SGHTA and CDR2 FQGNSA. The CDR3 spans 15 residues. CDR3 region: CASSLDPGVGEKLFF. CDR3 coding DNA: TGTGCCAGCAGCTTAGATCCCGGGGTTGGGGAAAAACTGTTTTTT.

The chain employs TRBV25-1 and TRBJ2-5; D tentatively fits TRBD1 or TRBD2 (7 bases each). The germline V and J ends were trimmed by 2 bases and 4 bases, with 20 bases remaining between them. CDR1 and CDR2 from the germline V gene are MGHDK and SYGVNS. There are 17 residues in the CDR3. The CDR3 is CASSENSGRGLGETQYF. As DNA, the CDR3 is TGTGCCAGCAGTGAAAATTCTGGGAGGGGGCTAGGAGAGACCCAGTACTTC. Variable domain in full (rest from reference TRBV25-1 and TRBJ2-5): EADIYQTPRYLVIGTGKKITLECSQTMGHDKMYWYQQDPGMELHLIHYSYGVNSTEKGDLSSESTVSRIRTEHFPLTLESARPSHTSQYLCASSENSGRGLGETQYFGPGTRLLVL.

In nucleotides, the CDR3 is TGCGCCAGCAGCTTGGCAACAGGGGACACAGATACGCAGTATTTT. This translates into CASSLATGDTDTQYF. The V call is TRBV5-1, the J call TRBJ2-3; 7 bases are a match to TRBD1. V shed 0 bases and J 2 bases; nucleotides not matched to a gene: 3. From germline, CDR1 is SGHRS and CDR2 YFSETQ. The CDR3 is 15 residues long.

The genes are TRBV7-6 and TRBJ2-1; TRBD2 agrees at 7 bases. CDR3 size: 13 residues. Germline loops: CDR1 SGHVS, CDR2 FNYEAQ. The V segment lost 2 bases and the J segment 10 bases; nucleotides outside the gene matches: 5. The CDR3 DNA sequence: TGTGCCAGCAGCTTACGAGAGCGGGGAGAGCAGTTCTTC. It encodes CASSLRERGEQFF.

This clone was seen only a few times. The chain combines TRBV4-1 with TRBJ2-2, with a tentative D call TRBD2 (6 bases). Germline V lookup: CDR1 MGHRA, CDR2 YSYEKL. The CDR3 loop spans 16 amino acids. The V end lost 0 bases, the J end lost 6 bases, and 14 bases lay between the germline ends. In DNA, the CDR3 is TGCGCCAGCAGCCAAGATGCCGGGCGGGGCCCCGGGGAGCTGTTTTTT. It encodes CASSQDAGRGPGELFF.

The chain links TRBV5-6 to TRBJ2-6, with no clear D. The CDR3 loop spans 17 amino acids. Trimming removed 0 bases from V and 2 bases from J, with 12 bases in between. The germline CDR1 and CDR2 sequences are SGHDT and YYEEEE. CDR3 amino acids: CASSLEVHATGANVLTF. CDR3 coding DNA: TGTGCCAGCAGCTTGGAGGTCCACGCAACTGGGGCCAACGTCCTGACTTTC.

The chain joins TRBV5-8 to TRBJ1-5; no definite D call. From germline, CDR1 is SGHTS and CDR2 YDEGEE. The CDR3 covers 13 residues. The ends were cut back, 5 bases at V and 2 bases at J, with 8 bases in the middle. CDR3: CASRPGGNQPQHF. CDR3 DNA: TGTGCCAGCAGGCCCGGGGGCAATCAGCCCCAGCATTTT.

The rearrangement uses TRBV19 and TRBJ1-4, with D unresolved. Germline-derived CDR1 and CDR2 are LNHDA and SQIVND (reference sequence). This CDR3 has 11 amino acids. The V end was cut by 5 bases, the J end by 7 bases, with 5 bases between. The CDR3 bases are TGTGCCAGTAGTTCCCGTGAAAAACTGTTTTTT. Encoded protein: CASSSREKLFF.

The genes are TRBV2 and TRBJ1-4; TRBD1 is a possible D gene (5 bases). Germline lookup yields CDR1 SNHLY and CDR2 FYNNEI. With 11 bases removed from V and 8 bases from J, the gap between germline ends came to 18 bases. The CDR3 totals 13 residues. This CDR3 reads CAVQGGVGEKLFF. DNA of the CDR3: TGTGCCGTCCAGGGAGGGGTCGGAGAAAAACTGTTTTTT. Full variable domain (missing parts from reference TRBV2 and TRBJ1-4): EPEVTQTPSHQVTQMGQEVILRCVPISNHLYFYWYRQILGQKVEFLVSFYNNEISEKSEIFDDQFSVERPDGSNFTLKIRSTKLEDSAMYFCAVQGGVGEKLFFGSGTQLSVL.

The gene calls are TRBV13 and TRBJ2-7, with 8 bases lining up with TRBD1. Germline values: CDR1 PRHDT, CDR2 FYEKMQ (reference sequence). The CDR3 is 14 residues long. V was clipped by 6 bases and J by 6 bases; unmatched bases: 10. CDR3 amino acids: CASSYRGREGEQYF. The DNA of the CDR3 is TGTGCCAGCAGTTACAGGGGGAGAGAGGGCGAGCAGTACTTC.

This chain joins TRBV30 and TRBJ1-2; D not resolved. Germline CDR1 and CDR2: GTSNPN and SVGIG (reference sequence). The V gene lost 0 bases and the J gene lost 5 bases, with 4 bases spanning the gap. CDR3 size: 11 residues. For the CDR3, the DNA is TGTGCCTGGAGTGTAGATTATGGCTACACCTTC. It encodes CAWSVDYGYTF.

This clone has just a few counts. The genes are TRBV18 and TRBJ1-3; TRBD1 agrees at 7 bases. The CDR3 length is 15 residues. The junction had 5 bases not matched to a gene; V was cut back by 2 bases and J by 4 bases. The germline gives CDR1 KGHSH, CDR2 LQKENI. The CDR3 protein is CASSPFRDSGNTIYF. The CDR3 nucleotides are TGTGCCAGCTCACCATTCCGGGACAGCGGAAACACCATATATTTT.